The clone carrying this T cell receptor (beta chain) was seen repeatedly, ten times or more. Its target is unknown. The data were obtained in a study of response to subunit inactivated influenza vaccine. The study, taken as a whole, reports: The authors offered the suggestion that each seasonal influenza vaccination recruits few new T cells.

The CDR3 consists of 14 residues. Looked up from germline, CDR1 is MNHNS and CDR2 is SASEGT. J was trimmed by 5 bases and V by 6 bases; bases with no gene match: 6. A single record per CDR3 protein comes from TCRdb applying MiXCR to the RT-PCR reads. The sample carries roughly 670,000 distinct CDR3 sequences, about 14% recorded once. The genes are TRBV6-1 and TRBJ1-2; 10 bases map to TRBD1. Sample: PBMCs from blood, taken roughly 15 days before vaccination. This TCR came from a man aged 45-60 years who received an inactivated influenza vaccine. CDR3: CASRPDRGIYGYTF. CDR3 DNA sequence: TGTGCCAGCAGGCCGGACAGGGGGATTTATGGCTACACCTTC.